Presented here are 28 T cell receptor beta chains from one specimen sequenced in a study of brain metastases from non-small cell lung cancer. Method: immunoSEQ multiplex PCR; TCRdb's copy keeps in-frame clones and lacks some. The table includes about 5,000 clones, approximately 91% detected once. The sequencing input was tissue from a brain metastasis. Receptors were obtained from a donor at least 40 years old with non-small cell lung cancer.

This clone appeared a single time. The chain is built from TRBV6-2 or TRBV6-3 and TRBJ2-3, with no clear D. The germline V gene has CDR1 MNHEY and CDR2 SVGEGT. This CDR3 has 13 amino acids. The V end was cut by 0 bases, the J end by 6 bases, with 7 bases between. The CDR3 loop reads CASSYSLHDTQYF. The DNA for the CDR3 is TGTGCCAGCAGTTACTCACTACACGATACGCAGTATTTT.

This rearrangement joins TRBV2 to TRBJ2-1; D remains ambiguous. V was trimmed by 7 bases and J by 9 bases, leaving 13 bases between them. This CDR3 spans 12 amino acids. Germline values: CDR1 SNHLY, CDR2 FYNNEI. The chain's CDR3 is CASTWESLEQFF. CDR3 bases: TGTGCCAGCACCTGGGAATCCCTTGAGCAGTTCTTC.

Of note for this clone: Additional DNA sequences in this sample encode the identical CDR3. The chain has TRBV6-5 and TRBJ1-3, with D unresolved. Trimming left V 8 bases short and J 0 bases short, with 14 bases between. Germline CDR1 MNHEY, CDR2 SVGAGI. The CDR3 contains 15 residues. The CDR3 region has the DNA TGTGCCAGCGGTTCAGACACATCCTCTGGAAACACCATATATTTT. This sequence encodes CASGSDTSSGNTIYF.

V usage is TRBV21-1 and J usage is TRBJ2-7. TRBV21-1 is noted as a pseudogene. The CDR3 contains 15 residues. In nucleotides, the CDR3 is TGTGCCAGCAGCAAATTTGGTGGGACGGCCTACGAGCAGTACTTC. This sequence encodes CASSKFGGTAYEQYF.

The rearrangement uses TRBV6-8 and TRBJ1-1; the D gene is possibly TRBD1 (5 bases). The V end was cut by 2 bases, the J end by 4 bases, with 11 bases between. Germline values: CDR1 MNHGY, CDR2 SAAAGT. The CDR3 is made up of 14 amino acids. The CDR3, as DNA: TGTGCCAGCAGTTACCCGCCGAGGGGCACTGAAGCTTTCTTT. Translating it yields CASSYPPRGTEAFF.

DNA for the CDR3: TGTGCCAGCAGCTTAAGTGGGGGAGACCACTATGGCTACACCTTC. It yields the protein CASSLSGGDHYGYTF. The chain links TRBV7-3 to TRBJ1-2; D is perhaps TRBD1 (5 bases). Trimming removed 1 base from V and 3 bases from J, with 12 bases in between. This CDR3 has 15 amino acids. Germline V CDR1 and CDR2: SGHTA, FQGTGA. Full variable domain (outside the CDR3, taken from reference TRBV7-3 and TRBJ1-2): GAGVSQTPSNKVTEKGKYVELRCDPISGHTALYWYRQSLGQGPEFLIYFQGTGAADDSGLPNDRFFAVRPEGSVSTLKIQRTERGDSAVYLCASSLSGGDHYGYTFGSGTRLTVV.

This chain uses TRBV4-1 with TRBJ1-2, with 7 bases that match TRBD1. V lost 0 bases and J lost 7; bases outside the gene matches: 8. The CDR3 is made up of 15 amino acids. The V gene's germline CDR1 is MGHRA and CDR2 YSYEKL. The CDR3 protein is CASSQDSGGFVGYTF. The CDR3 region has the DNA TGCGCCAGCAGCCAAGACTCAGGGGGTTTTGTTGGCTACACCTTC.

This clone was seen once. This chain connects TRBV7-9 to TRBJ2-3, with 9 bases aligning to TRBD2. CDR3 length: 16 amino acids. V shed 4 bases, J shed 4 bases, and the junction held 9 bases outside the gene matches. Germline values: CDR1 SEHNR, CDR2 FQNEAQ (reference sequence). CDR3 region: CASSSLGGRASDTQYF. Here the CDR3 DNA reads TGTGCCAGCAGCTCCCTAGGCGGGAGGGCCTCAGATACGCAGTATTTT.

The chain joins TRBV3-1 (or the pseudogene TRBV3-2) to TRBJ2-1; a weak D match, TRBD2 (7 bases). The ends were cut back, 3 bases at V and 7 bases at J, with 16 bases in the middle. Germline CDR1 and CDR2: LGHDT and YNNKEL (reference sequence). This CDR3 contains 15 residues. The CDR3, as DNA: TGTGCCAGCAGCCAGACGGCGGGGGCCTTTAATGAGCAGTTCTTC. Translated: CASSQTAGAFNEQFF.

The V call is TRBV12-3 or TRBV12-4, the J call TRBJ1-6; no reliable D call. Trimming took off 1 base at V and 6 bases at J, with 4 bases between the two ends. The CDR3 has 13 residues. CDR3 DNA sequence: TGTGCCAGCAGTTTAGTTGGTAATTCACCCCTCCACTTT. Translating it yields CASSLVGNSPLHF.

This clone was detected once. The chain uses TRBV7-2 and TRBJ1-1, with 7 positions matching TRBD1. Germline trimming cut 1 base from V and 4 bases from J; bases unmatched to any gene: 6. Germline V CDR1 and CDR2: SGHTA, FQGNSA. The CDR3 length is 15 residues. The chain's CDR3 is CASSLVQGGSTEAFF. In nucleotides, the CDR3 is TGTGCCAGCAGCTTAGTTCAAGGGGGCAGCACTGAAGCTTTCTTT. Looking up the rest from reference TRBV7-2 and TRBJ1-1 gives the full variable domain: GAGVSQSPSNKVTEKGKDVELRCDPISGHTALYWYRQSLGQGLEFLIYFQGNSAPDKSGLPSDRFSAERTGGSVSTLTIQRTQQEDSAVYLCASSLVQGGSTEAFFGQGTRLTVV.

The chain links TRBV12-3 or TRBV12-4 to TRBJ1-1; D not certain. This CDR3 comprises 13 residues. Trimming removed 5 bases from V and 3 bases from J, with 10 bases in between. DNA of the CDR3: TGTGCCAGCAGTCTAATAATTGACACTGAAGCTTTCTTT. It codes for CASSLIIDTEAFF.

This clone appeared a few times. The chain carries TRBV7-9 and TRBJ1-1; D possibly corresponds to TRBD1 (5 bases). The germline V and J ends were trimmed by 2 bases and 5 bases, with 6 bases remaining between them. The length of the CDR3 is 12 residues. Germline values: CDR1 SEHNR, CDR2 FQNEAQ (reference sequence). The CDR3 reads CASSLRQTEAFF. CDR3 in DNA: TGTGCCAGCAGCTTACGACAGACTGAAGCTTTCTTT.

This rearrangement joins TRBV7-2 to TRBJ2-1; D is perhaps TRBD1 (6 bases). The CDR3 is 18 amino acids. CDR1 and CDR2 from the germline V gene are SGHTA and FQGNSA. Deletions cut 2 bases from V and 8 bases from J, with 25 bases between. The CDR3 sequence is CASSLRARDINGIDEQFF. The DNA for the CDR3 is TGTGCCAGCAGCTTAAGGGCGAGGGACATAAATGGGATCGATGAGCAGTTCTTC.

The rearrangement uses TRBV27 and TRBJ1-2; D unclear. The CDR3 covers 12 residues. V was trimmed by 5 bases and J by 5 bases, leaving 9 bases between them. Germline V CDR1 and CDR2: MNHEY, SMNVEV (reference sequence). CDR3: CASSEDGYGYTF. CDR3 DNA: TGTGCCAGCAGTGAAGATGGTTATGGCTACACCTTC.

The CDR3 DNA follows: TGCGCCAGCAGCTTTACCGCCTCGACAGGTTTACTAGCCAAAAACATTCAGTACTTC. It encodes CASSFTASTGLLAKNIQYF. This sequence joins TRBV5-1 and TRBJ2-4; tentative D call: TRBD1 (6 bases). Trimming took 2 bases from V and 0 from J, leaving 21 bases between them. Germline CDR1 is SGHRS and CDR2 is YFSETQ. The length of the CDR3 is 19 residues.

The chain links TRBV7-9 to TRBJ2-1; 7 positions agree with TRBD2. The V segment lost 1 base and the J segment 3 bases; nucleotides outside the gene matches: 3. The CDR3 loop spans 15 amino acids. CDR1 SEHNR and CDR2 FQNEAQ come from the germline V gene (reference sequence). The CDR3 is CASSLDGGSYNEQFF. DNA of the CDR3: TGTGCCAGCAGCTTAGACGGGGGGAGCTACAATGAGCAGTTCTTC.

The chain has TRBV7-9 and TRBJ2-4; D remains unclear. V was trimmed by 1 base and J by 3 bases, leaving 13 bases between them. CDR1 and CDR2 (germline): SEHNR, FQNEAQ (reference sequence). The CDR3 totals 16 residues. CDR3: CASSLVQDLGKNIQYF. The CDR3 region has the DNA TGTGCCAGCAGCTTAGTTCAGGACCTTGGCAAAAACATTCAGTACTTC.

This sequence joins TRBV6-9 and TRBJ2-5; the match to TRBD2 covers 9 bases. The junction had 8 bases not matched to a gene; V was cut back by 1 base and J by 5 bases. Germline CDR1 MNHGY, CDR2 SVAAGI. CDR3 length equals 16 residues. CDR3: CASSYCLAGPGETQYF. The CDR3 region has the DNA TGTGCCAGCAGTTATTGCCTAGCGGGGCCAGGGGAGACCCAGTACTTC.

The chain joins TRBV7-2 to TRBJ2-5; TRBD2 matches at 16 bases. The V segment lost 5 bases and the J segment 5 bases; nucleotides outside the gene matches: 14. The germline V gene has CDR1 SGHTA and CDR2 FQGNSA. The CDR3 totals 19 residues. The CDR3 sequence is CASSLGTSGGAMPWETQYF. The CDR3 coding sequence is TGTGCCAGCAGCCTCGGGACTAGCGGGGGGGCGATGCCGTGGGAGACCCAGTACTTC.

This sequence joins TRBV6-5 and TRBJ1-1, with D uncertain. CDR1 MNHEY and CDR2 SVGAGI come from the germline V gene. The CDR3 contains 14 residues. V was pared by 5 bases and J by 10 bases, with 20 bases between. CDR3 nucleotides: TGTGCCAGCAGTCCTACTCCTTCTCTCGGAGCAGCTTTCTTT. Residues: CASSPTPSLGAAFF.

The chain links TRBV7-2 to TRBJ2-3; no definite D call. Trimming removed 4 bases at V and 4 bases at J, with 15 bases between. CDR1 and CDR2 (germline): SGHTA, FQGNSA. This CDR3 contains 15 residues. The DNA of the CDR3 is TGTGCCAGCAGCTATAGGTGGCCAAGGGCAGATACGCAGTATTTT. This sequence encodes CASSYRWPRADTQYF.

J is TRBJ2-5 and V is TRBV28, with 7 bases matching TRBD1. CDR1 and CDR2 from the germline V gene are MDHEN and SYDVKM. J was trimmed by 5 bases and V by 5 bases; bases with no gene match: 5. The length of the CDR3 is 13 residues. The CDR3 spells CASSNTGEETQYF. The CDR3 nucleotides are TGTGCCAGCAGTAACACAGGGGAGGAGACCCAGTACTTC.

This chain connects TRBV10-3 to TRBJ2-1; 9 nucleotides align to TRBD2. The CDR3 covers 15 residues. From germline, CDR1 is ENHRY and CDR2 SYGVKD. Losses at the gene ends were 8 bases for V and 5 bases for J; bases not matched to a gene: 10. As DNA, the CDR3 is TGTGCCATCTGCGAGCGGGAGGACGGACACAATGAGCAGTTCTTC. Translating it yields CAICEREDGHNEQFF.

This clone was counted once. The chain couples TRBV27 to TRBJ2-5, with 8 bases fitting TRBD1. After removal of 5 bases from V and 7 bases from J, the junction contained 15 bases not matched to a gene. This CDR3 has 16 amino acids. Germline-derived CDR1 and CDR2 are MNHEY and SMNVEV (reference sequence). For the CDR3, the DNA is TGTGCCAGCAGTCCCCTGGACAGGGTGGGGTTTGGGACCCAGTACTTC. It encodes CASSPLDRVGFGTQYF.

The CDR3 loop reads CASSLDGTLAAEAFF. CDR3 DNA: TGTGCCAGCAGCCTAGACGGGACTCTGGCGGCTGAAGCTTTCTTT. The chain carries TRBV5-4 and TRBJ1-1, with D possibly being TRBD1 (5 bases). CDR3 length: 15 residues. Germline V gene lookup returns CDR1 SGHNT and CDR2 YYREEE (reference sequence). Deletions cut 4 bases from V and 6 bases from J, with 19 bases between.

The chain couples TRBV5-4 to TRBJ1-1; D is perhaps TRBD1 (5 bases). Germline V gene lookup returns CDR1 SGHNT and CDR2 YYREEE (reference sequence). Deletions cut 6 bases from V and 0 bases from J, with 12 bases between. This CDR3 has 14 amino acids. The CDR3 region is CASTPKGMNTEAFF. In DNA, the CDR3 is TGTGCCAGCACCCCGAAGGGGATGAACACTGAAGCTTTCTTT.

The chain has TRBV2 and TRBJ1-2; tentative D call: TRBD1 (6 bases). The CDR3 runs 12 residues. Germline V gives CDR1 SNHLY, CDR2 FYNNEI. Trimming took 1 base from V and 7 from J, leaving 7 bases between them. The CDR3 sequence is CASSEVGGGYTF. As DNA, the CDR3 is TGTGCCAGCAGTGAAGTAGGGGGTGGCTACACCTTC.